This T cell receptor (beta chain) was sequenced during a study of blood T cell repertoires in COVID-19. Study as a whole: PBMCs, B-cell-depleted T cells, or T cells were the source of the cDNA or gDNA that made up the material.

The CDR3 spans 16 residues. CDR1 and CDR2 from the germline V gene are LGHDT and YNNKEL (reference sequence). Losses at the gene ends were 1 base for V and 2 bases for J; bases not matched to a gene: 7. In the source study's methods: It was from reference gene primer amplification that nucleated cell counts were estimated. The protocol was immunoSEQ multiplex PCR, while the TCRdb copy is restricted to in-frame clones and leaves out a portion. D and trimming come from the DNA, and the V and J calls and clone size come from that table. The sample has about 3,700 clones, about 74% seen once; the top ten hold about 45%.

What was sequenced was peripheral blood. The clonotype originates from a human donor in a cohort sampled during active COVID-19. The genes are TRBV3-1 (or the pseudogene TRBV3-2) and TRBJ2-7, with TRBD2 matching 8 bases. Written as DNA, the CDR3 is TGTGCCAGCAGCCAAGGACTGGGGCGGGGGGCCTACGAGCAGTACTTC. Translating gives CASSQGLGRGAYEQYF.